This TCR beta chain was sequenced during a study of blood T cell repertoires in COVID-19. Study information: Acute-phase and convalescent COVID-19 samples originated in the United States, Italy and Spain.

This clone was picked up one time. Assay: immunoSEQ multiplex PCR; the TCRdb copy retains only in-frame clones and omits some. Found here are fewer than 250,000 clones, roughly 80% of them singletons; the top ten hold 3% to 4.5%. This CDR3 is built from 13 residues. Trimming shortened V by 3 bases and J by 4 bases, and 9 bases separated the two germline ends. Germline values: CDR1 MDHEN, CDR2 SYDVKM. This chain links TRBV28 with TRBJ1-2; D gene ambiguous. The receptor's source is a middle-aged woman who had been exposed to COVID-19. Input material: PBMCs or T cells enriched from blood (not recorded which). The CDR3, as DNA: TGTGCCAGCAGTTTCGGCGGGGTCTATGGCTACACCTTC. This encodes CASSFGGVYGYTF.